This T cell receptor beta chain was sequenced for a study of cytomegalovirus exposure and HLA in healthy donors. Study-wide results and caveats: Presence/absence results assume similar sequencing depth per donor, which may not hold.

Trimming removed 2 bases from V and 4 bases from J; junction bases left unmatched: 8. The CDR3 is 16 residues long. Per germline, CDR1 MNHNY and CDR2 SVGAGI (reference sequence). Regarding this clone: Its antigen remains unknown.

The PCR used 60 Vbeta and 13 Jbeta primers. Clones were read by immunoSEQ multiplex PCR, and TCRdb kept only the in-frame ones, dropping some. The sample consists of about 160,000 clones, roughly 80% of them appearing once. The source of this sequence is a man aged 25 to 45 in good health and CMV-seronegative. The chain combines TRBV6-6 with TRBJ2-5; TRBD2 matches at 9 bases. The specimen sequenced was PBMCs. The CDR3 DNA reads as TGTGCCAGCAGTTACACTTCCGGGACTAGCACAGAGACCCAGTACTTC. Its translation is CASSYTSGTSTETQYF.